This T cell receptor beta chain was documented in a study of T cell responses to AZD1222 COVID-19 vaccine (dated by TCRdb to about 2021). For context, the study as a whole: AZD1222 recipients whose second dose came at about 4 weeks and those whose second dose came at about 12 weeks were combined into one group, since spike-specific TCR depth and breadth did not differ between the two schedules. A total of 240 or so trial participants underwent TCR sequencing, of whom about 210 had received two doses of AZD1222 and approximately 25 had received two doses of the MenACWY control vaccine. Trial participants were enrolled by age into 18-55, 56-69 and 70-plus year subgroups, with roughly 150, 30 and 60 TCR-sequenced participants respectively.

Per the publication, the time point label means: baseline before first vaccination. Vaccinee samples were obtained from the UK trials COV001 and COV002, which included a single-blind randomized controlled phase 2/3 trial of AZD1222 (ChAdOx1 nCoV-19) in healthy adults. Trial participant PBMC samples were collected at day 0 and day 28 after the second dose for TCRbeta chain sequencing. CDR1 and CDR2, per the germline V gene, are ENHRY and SYGVKD. Its CDR3 holds 14 amino acids, cysteine through phenylalanine. Kept here is only the CDR3 DNA, which spans 42 bases and is read in frame from base 1. The trim is 6 bases for V and 8 bases for J, with a gap of 16 bases between the germline ends. General study outcomes and caveats: Conclusions about previously exposed vaccinees were limited because only a handful of AZD1222 recipients were SARS-CoV-2 seropositive at baseline. Most participants were white British and females outnumbered males, and the authors suggested that clonal diversity may have been underestimated. CD4 TCRs associated with the vaccine covered the entire spike protein, and the dominant responses were in regions 160-218 and 743-854. Because no day 14 peak-response samples were available, the repertoires could be characterized only after the peak T cell response. In the small 56-69-year group, the increase in depth fell short of significance, most likely because of low power. After two AZD1222 doses, both the breadth and the depth of spike-specific TCRs were significantly higher than at day 0 and than in MenACWY recipients. Nearly half of unique spike-specific TCRs reportedly recognized epitopes outside regions mutated in the B.1.351 and B.1.1.7 variants.

Comment on this clone: Its antigen is currently not known. Base qualities are missing; no much larger clone stands one base away.

The CDR3 regions of human TCRbeta chains were analyzed by immunosequencing. The original pipeline was this. Repertoire TCRs were matched against a reference library of SARS-CoV-2-specific TCRs generated with the MIRA antigen-specificity platform. Breadth was defined as the fraction of unique TCRs that were SARS-CoV-2-associated, and depth was defined as the fraction of total T cells that were SARS-CoV-2-associated. Each spike-specific TCR was assigned to its reactive spike region and to a CD4 or CD8 class using the MIRA data. Log10-transformed breadth and depth values were compared by one-way ANOVA with Sidak's multiple comparisons tests. TCRdb obtained this table from immuneACCESS and retained in-frame rearrangements with V and J assigned. These tables miss some clones; where compared with another copy, unresolved V genes account for less than half of the shortfall, and the remainder is unexplained. Clone size and V and J calls were adopted from that table, with D and trimming inferred from the DNA. The sample data list 120,000 or so clones, and about 89% of these were observed just once. The ten top clones hold more than 4.5% of the sample.

The sample consisted of peripheral blood, taken on day 0 of AZD1222 vaccination. The chain joins TRBV10-3 to TRBJ1-4; the D gene is perhaps TRBD1, from 5 matching bases. This receptor was obtained from an adult in good health. The CDR3 loop reads CAIRAGAGNEKLFF. In nucleotide form, the sequence is TGTGCCATCAGGGCGGGTGCAGGGAACGAAAAACTGTTTTTT.